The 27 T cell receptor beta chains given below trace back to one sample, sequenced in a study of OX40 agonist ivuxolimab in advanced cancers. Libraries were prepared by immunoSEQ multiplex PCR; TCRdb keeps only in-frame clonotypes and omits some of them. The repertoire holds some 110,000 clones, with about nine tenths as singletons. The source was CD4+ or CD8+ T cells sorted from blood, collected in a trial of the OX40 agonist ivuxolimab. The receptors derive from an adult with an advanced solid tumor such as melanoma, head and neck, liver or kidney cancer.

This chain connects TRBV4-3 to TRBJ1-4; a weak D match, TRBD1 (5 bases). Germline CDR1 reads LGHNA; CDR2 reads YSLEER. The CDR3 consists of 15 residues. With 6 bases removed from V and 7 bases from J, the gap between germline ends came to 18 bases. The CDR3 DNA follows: TGCGCCAGCAGTCCCTTGTGGTCCGGGGGTGAAAAACTGTTTTTT. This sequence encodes CASSPLWSGGEKLFF.

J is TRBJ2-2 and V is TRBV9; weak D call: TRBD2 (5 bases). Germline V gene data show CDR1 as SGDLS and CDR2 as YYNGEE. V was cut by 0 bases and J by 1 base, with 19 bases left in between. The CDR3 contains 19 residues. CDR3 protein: CASSVEVEGWWGNTGELFF. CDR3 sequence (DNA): TGTGCCAGCAGCGTAGAGGTCGAGGGTTGGTGGGGGAACACCGGGGAGCTGTTTTTT.

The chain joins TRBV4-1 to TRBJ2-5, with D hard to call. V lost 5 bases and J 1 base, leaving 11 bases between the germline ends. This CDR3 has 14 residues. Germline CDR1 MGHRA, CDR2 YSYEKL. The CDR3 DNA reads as TGCGCCAGCAGCTTAAGAGTCACCCAAGAGACCCAGTACTTC. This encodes CASSLRVTQETQYF.

The CDR3 is CASSLAGRDEKLFF. CDR3 in DNA: TGTGCCAGCAGCTTAGCGGGAAGGGATGAAAAACTGTTTTTT. The chain has TRBV7-8 and TRBJ1-4; no reliable D call. Trimming took off 0 bases at V and 6 bases at J, with 8 bases between the two ends. Germline CDR1 SGHVS, CDR2 FQNEAQ. The CDR3 spans 14 residues. The complete variable domain, with remaining parts taken from reference TRBV7-8 and TRBJ1-4, reads GAGVSQSPRYKVAKRGQDVALRCDPISGHVSLFWYQQALGQGPEFLTYFQNEAQLDKSGLPSDRFFAERPEGSVSTLKIQRTQQEDSAVYLCASSLAGRDEKLFFGSGTQLSVL.

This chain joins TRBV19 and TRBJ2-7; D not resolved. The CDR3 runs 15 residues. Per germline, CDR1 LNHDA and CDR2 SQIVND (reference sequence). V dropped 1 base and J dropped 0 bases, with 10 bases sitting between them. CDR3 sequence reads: CASSIAAVSSYEQYF. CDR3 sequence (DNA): TGTGCCAGTAGTATAGCAGCAGTAAGCTCCTACGAGCAGTACTTC. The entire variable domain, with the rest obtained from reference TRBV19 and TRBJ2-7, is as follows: DGGITQSPKYLFRKEGQNVTLSCEQNLNHDAMYWYRQDPGQGLRLIYYSQIVNDFQKGDIAEGYSVSREKKESFPLTVTSAQKNPTAFYLCASSIAAVSSYEQYFGPGTRLTVT.

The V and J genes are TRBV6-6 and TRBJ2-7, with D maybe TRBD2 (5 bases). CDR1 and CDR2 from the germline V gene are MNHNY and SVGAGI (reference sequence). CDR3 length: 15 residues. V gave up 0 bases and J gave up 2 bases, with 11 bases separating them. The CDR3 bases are TGTGCCAGCAGTTACTCGAGCGGTACCCCCTACGAGCAGTACTTC. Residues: CASSYSSGTPYEQYF.

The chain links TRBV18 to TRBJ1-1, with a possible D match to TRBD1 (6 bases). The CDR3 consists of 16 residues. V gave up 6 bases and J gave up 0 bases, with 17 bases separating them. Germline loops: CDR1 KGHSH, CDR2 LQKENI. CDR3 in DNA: TGTGCCAGCTCGGCGGGGGCGGGGTCCGTGAACACTGAAGCTTTCTTT. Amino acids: CASSAGAGSVNTEAFF. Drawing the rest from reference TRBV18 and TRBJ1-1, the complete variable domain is NAGVMQNPRHLVRRRGQEARLRCSPMKGHSHVYWYRQLPEEGLKFMVYLQKENIIDESGMPKERFSAEFPKEGPSILRIQQVVRGDSAAYFCASSAGAGSVNTEAFFGQGTRLTVV.

The CDR3 nucleotides are TGTGCCGGAACATATTCCGGGCGACCCTACGAGCAGTACTTC. It specifies CAGTYSGRPYEQYF. The rearrangement joins TRBV28 to TRBJ2-7; D uncertain. Trimming left V 11 bases short and J 2 bases short, with 19 bases between. The CDR3 loop spans 14 amino acids. In germline, CDR1 is MDHEN, CDR2 SYDVKM.

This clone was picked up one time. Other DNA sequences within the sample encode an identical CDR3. The CDR3 DNA reads as TGTGCCAGCAGCTTAAAACAGGGCTACGAGCAGTACTTC. As protein: CASSLKQGYEQYF. V usage is TRBV7-3 and J usage is TRBJ2-7; TRBD1 might be the D (6 bases). V was clipped by 1 base and J by 3 bases, with 7 bases between them. Germline values: CDR1 SGHTA, CDR2 FQGTGA. The CDR3 totals 13 residues.

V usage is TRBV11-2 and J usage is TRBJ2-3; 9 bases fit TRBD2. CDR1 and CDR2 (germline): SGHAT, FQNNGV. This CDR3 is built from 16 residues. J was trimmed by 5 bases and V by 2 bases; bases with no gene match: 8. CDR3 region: CASSLNSAGGLDTQYF. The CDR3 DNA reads TGTGCCAGCAGCTTAAATTCGGCGGGGGGGCTAGATACGCAGTATTTT.

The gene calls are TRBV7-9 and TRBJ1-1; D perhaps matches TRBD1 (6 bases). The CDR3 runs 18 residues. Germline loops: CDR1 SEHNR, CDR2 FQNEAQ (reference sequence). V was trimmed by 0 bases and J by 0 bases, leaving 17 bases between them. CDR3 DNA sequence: TGTGCCAGCAGCTTAGCGGGTGCGGGGGGCCCCATGAACACTGAAGCTTTCTTT. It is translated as CASSLAGAGGPMNTEAFF.

The CDR3 is CASSLGQGGPTDTQYF. The DNA of the CDR3 is TGTGCCAGCAGCTTGGGACAGGGAGGTCCCACAGATACGCAGTATTTT. The V and J genes are TRBV5-4 and TRBJ2-3; a weak D match, TRBD1 (7 bases). The CDR3 totals 16 residues. Germline values: CDR1 SGHNT, CDR2 YYREEE (reference sequence). With 0 bases removed from V and 2 bases from J, the gap between germline ends came to 13 bases.

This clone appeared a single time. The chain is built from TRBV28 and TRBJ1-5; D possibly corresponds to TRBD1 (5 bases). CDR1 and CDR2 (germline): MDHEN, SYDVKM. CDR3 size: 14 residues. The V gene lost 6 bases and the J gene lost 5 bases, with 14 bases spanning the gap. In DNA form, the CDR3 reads TGTGCCAGCAGGTTAGGGGCATATTATCAGCCCCAGCATTTT. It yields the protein CASRLGAYYQPQHF.

The CDR3 nucleotides read TGTGCCAGCAGCGCCCGACAGGGACACGAGCAGTACTTC. Its protein is CASSARQGHEQYF. V usage is TRBV5-5 and J usage is TRBJ2-7, with 7 bases fitting TRBD1. This CDR3 spans 13 amino acids. V dropped 4 bases and J dropped 5; count of bases not matched to a gene: 6. Germline V lookup: CDR1 SGHKS, CDR2 YYEKEE (reference sequence).

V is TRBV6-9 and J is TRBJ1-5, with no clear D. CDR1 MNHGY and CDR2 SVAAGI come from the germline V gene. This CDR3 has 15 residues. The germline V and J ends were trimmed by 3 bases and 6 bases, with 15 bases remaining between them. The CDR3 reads CASSYSGLTSQPQHF. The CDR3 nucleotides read TGTGCCAGCAGTTACTCGGGGTTGACGAGTCAGCCCCAGCATTTT.

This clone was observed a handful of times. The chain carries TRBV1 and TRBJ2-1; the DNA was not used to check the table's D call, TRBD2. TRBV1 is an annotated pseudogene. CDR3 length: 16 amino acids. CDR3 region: CTSSQERLAGRNEQFF. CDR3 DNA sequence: TGCACCAGCAGCCAAGAAAGGCTAGCGGGGCGCAATGAGCAGTTCTTC.

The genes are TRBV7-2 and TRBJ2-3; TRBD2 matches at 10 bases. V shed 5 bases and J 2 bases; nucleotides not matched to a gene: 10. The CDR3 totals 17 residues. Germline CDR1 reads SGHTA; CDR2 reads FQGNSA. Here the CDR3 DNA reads TGTGCCAGCAGCCCCCAACTAGCGGGGCCCCCCACAGATACGCAGTATTTT. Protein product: CASSPQLAGPPTDTQYF.

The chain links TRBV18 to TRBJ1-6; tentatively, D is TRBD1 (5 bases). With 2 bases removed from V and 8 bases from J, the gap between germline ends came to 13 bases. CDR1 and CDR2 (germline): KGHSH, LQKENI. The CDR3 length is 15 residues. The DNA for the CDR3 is TGTGCCAGCTCACCAACAAGGGGATTTGATTCACCCCTCCACTTT. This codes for CASSPTRGFDSPLHF. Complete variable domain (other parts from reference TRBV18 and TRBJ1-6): NAGVMQNPRHLVRRRGQEARLRCSPMKGHSHVYWYRQLPEEGLKFMVYLQKENIIDESGMPKERFSAEFPKEGPSILRIQQVVRGDSAAYFCASSPTRGFDSPLHFGNGTRLTVT.

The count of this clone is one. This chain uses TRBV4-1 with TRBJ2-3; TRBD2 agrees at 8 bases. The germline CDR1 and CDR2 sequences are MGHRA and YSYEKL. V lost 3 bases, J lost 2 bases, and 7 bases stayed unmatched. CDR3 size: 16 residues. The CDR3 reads CASSQRAGDNTDTQYF. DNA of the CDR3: TGCGCCAGCAGCCAGCGAGCGGGGGACAACACAGATACGCAGTATTTT.

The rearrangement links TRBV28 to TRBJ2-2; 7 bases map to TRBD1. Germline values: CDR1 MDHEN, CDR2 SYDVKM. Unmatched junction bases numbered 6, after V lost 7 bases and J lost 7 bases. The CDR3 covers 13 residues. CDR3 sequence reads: CASTDRVGGELFF. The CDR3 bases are TGTGCCAGCACCGACAGGGTTGGCGGGGAGCTGTTTTTT.

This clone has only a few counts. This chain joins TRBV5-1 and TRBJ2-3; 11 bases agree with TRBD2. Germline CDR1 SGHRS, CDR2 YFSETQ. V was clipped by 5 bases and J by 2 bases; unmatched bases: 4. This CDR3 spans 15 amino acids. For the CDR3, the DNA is TGCGCCAGCAGACTTAGCGGGGGGGCCACAGATACGCAGTATTTT. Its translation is CASRLSGGATDTQYF.

CDR3 sequence: CASSLGAGGITDTQYF. CDR3 nucleotides: TGCGCCAGCAGCCTAGGGGCGGGGGGAATCACAGATACGCAGTATTTT. This sequence joins TRBV5-1 and TRBJ2-3; 8 bases align to TRBD2. V trimming: 4 bases; J trimming: 2 bases; junction bases outside the gene matches: 9. Per germline, CDR1 SGHRS and CDR2 YFSETQ. The CDR3 loop spans 16 amino acids.

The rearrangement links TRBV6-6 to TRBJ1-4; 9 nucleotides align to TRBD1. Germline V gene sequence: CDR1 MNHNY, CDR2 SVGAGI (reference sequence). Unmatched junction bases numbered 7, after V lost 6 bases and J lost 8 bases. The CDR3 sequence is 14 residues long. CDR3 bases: TGTGCCAGCAGCCGACAGGGGGAAGCAGAAAAACTGTTTTTT. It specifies CASSRQGEAEKLFF.

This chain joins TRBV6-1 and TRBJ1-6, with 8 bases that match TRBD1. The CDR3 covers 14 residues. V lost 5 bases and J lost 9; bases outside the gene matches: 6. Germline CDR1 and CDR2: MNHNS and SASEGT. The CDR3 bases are TGTGCCAGCAGTCGACAGGGGTTCGGTTCACCCCTCCACTTT. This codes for CASSRQGFGSPLHF.

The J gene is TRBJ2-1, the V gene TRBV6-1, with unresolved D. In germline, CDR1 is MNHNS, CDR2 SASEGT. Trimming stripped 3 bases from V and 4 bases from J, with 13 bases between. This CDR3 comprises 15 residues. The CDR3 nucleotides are TGTGCCAGCAGTGACTGGCAGGAAGCTTACAATGAGCAGTTCTTC. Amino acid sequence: CASSDWQEAYNEQFF.

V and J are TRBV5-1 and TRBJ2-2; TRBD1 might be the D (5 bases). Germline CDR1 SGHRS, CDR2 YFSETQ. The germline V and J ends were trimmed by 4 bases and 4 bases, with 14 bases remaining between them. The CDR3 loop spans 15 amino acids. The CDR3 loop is CASSPPQGSTGELFF. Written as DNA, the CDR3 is TGCGCCAGCAGCCCCCCCCAGGGATCCACCGGGGAGCTGTTTTTT.

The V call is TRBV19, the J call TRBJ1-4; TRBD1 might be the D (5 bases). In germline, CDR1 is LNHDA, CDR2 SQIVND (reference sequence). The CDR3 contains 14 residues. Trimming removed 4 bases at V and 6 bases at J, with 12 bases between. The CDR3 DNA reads TGTGCCAGTAGTACCCGGGACTCGGATGAAAAACTGTTTTTT. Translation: CASSTRDSDEKLFF.